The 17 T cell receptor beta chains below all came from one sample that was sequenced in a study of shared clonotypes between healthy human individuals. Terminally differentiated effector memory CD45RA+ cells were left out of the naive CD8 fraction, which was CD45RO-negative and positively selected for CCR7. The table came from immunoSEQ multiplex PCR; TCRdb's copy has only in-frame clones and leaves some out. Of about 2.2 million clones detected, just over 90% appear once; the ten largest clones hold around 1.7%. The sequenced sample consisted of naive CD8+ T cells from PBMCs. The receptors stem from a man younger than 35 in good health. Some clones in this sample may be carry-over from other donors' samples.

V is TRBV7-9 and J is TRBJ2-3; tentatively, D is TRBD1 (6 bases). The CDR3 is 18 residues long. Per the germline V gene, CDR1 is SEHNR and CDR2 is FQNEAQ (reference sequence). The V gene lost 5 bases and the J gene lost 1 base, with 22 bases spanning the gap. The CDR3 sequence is CASSPTGGPYTGTDTQYF. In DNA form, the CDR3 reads TGTGCCAGCAGCCCGACAGGTGGACCTTACACTGGCACAGATACGCAGTATTTT.

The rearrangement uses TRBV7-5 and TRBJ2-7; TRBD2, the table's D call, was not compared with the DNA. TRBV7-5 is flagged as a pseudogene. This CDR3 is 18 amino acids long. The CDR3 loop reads CARSSPLSGRLPLYEQYF. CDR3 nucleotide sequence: TGTGCCAGATCTAGTCCCCTTAGCGGGAGGTTACCACTCTACGAGCAGTACTTC.

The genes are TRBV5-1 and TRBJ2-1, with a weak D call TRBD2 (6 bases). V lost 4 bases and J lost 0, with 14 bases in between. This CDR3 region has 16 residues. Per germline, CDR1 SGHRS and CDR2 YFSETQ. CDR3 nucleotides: TGCGCCAGCAGCCCTACCGGGGGACCCTCCTACAATGAGCAGTTCTTC. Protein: CASSPTGGPSYNEQFF.

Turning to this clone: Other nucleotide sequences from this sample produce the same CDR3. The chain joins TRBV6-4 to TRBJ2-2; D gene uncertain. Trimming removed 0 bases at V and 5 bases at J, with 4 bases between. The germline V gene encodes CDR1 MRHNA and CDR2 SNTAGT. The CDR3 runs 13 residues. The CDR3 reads CASSDSGTGELFF. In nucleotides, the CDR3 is TGTGCCAGCAGTGACTCAGGGACCGGGGAGCTGTTTTTT.

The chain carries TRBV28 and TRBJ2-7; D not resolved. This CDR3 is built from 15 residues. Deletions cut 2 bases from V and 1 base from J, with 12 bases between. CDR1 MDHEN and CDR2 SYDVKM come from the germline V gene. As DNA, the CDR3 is TGTGCCAGCAGTTTAGTACGGCAGGTATCCTACGAGCAGTACTTC. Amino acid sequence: CASSLVRQVSYEQYF.

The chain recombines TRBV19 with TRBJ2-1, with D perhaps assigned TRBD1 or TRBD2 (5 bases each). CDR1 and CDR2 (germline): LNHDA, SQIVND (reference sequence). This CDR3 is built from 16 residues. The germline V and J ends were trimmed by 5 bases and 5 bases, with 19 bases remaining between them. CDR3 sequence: CASSRGAGTLDNEQFF. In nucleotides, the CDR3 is TGTGCCAGTAGTCGAGGGGCAGGGACCCTAGACAATGAGCAGTTCTTC.

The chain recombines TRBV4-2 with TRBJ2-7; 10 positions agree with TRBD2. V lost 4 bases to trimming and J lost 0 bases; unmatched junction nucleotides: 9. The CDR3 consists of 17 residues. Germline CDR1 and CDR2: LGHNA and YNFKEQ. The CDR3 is CASSRATSGSSSYEQYF. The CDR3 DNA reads TGTGCCAGCAGCCGGGCGACTAGCGGGTCAAGCTCCTACGAGCAGTACTTC.

This CDR3 is CACLDGGNYEQYF. Written as DNA, the CDR3 is TGTGCCTGCCTAGACGGAGGTAACTACGAGCAGTACTTC. The rearrangement joins TRBV30 to TRBJ2-7; tentative D call: TRBD2 (5 bases). With 6 bases removed from V and 3 bases from J, the gap between germline ends came to 15 bases. The CDR3 contains 13 residues. Looked up from germline, CDR1 is GTSNPN and CDR2 is SVGIG (reference sequence).

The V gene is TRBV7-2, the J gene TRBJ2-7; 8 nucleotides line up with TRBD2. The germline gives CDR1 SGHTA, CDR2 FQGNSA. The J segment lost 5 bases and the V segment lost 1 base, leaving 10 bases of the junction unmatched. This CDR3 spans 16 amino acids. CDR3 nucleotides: TGTGCCAGCAGCTTAGGGCCGGGGGGGCCCGGAGACGAGCAGTACTTC. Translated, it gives CASSLGPGGPGDEQYF.

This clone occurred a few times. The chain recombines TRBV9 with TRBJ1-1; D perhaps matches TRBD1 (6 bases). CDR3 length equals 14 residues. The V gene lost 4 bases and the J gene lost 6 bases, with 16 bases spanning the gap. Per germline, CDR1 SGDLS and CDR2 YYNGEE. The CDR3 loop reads CASSPRGAGAEAFF. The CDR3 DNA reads TGTGCCAGCAGCCCAAGGGGGGCAGGGGCTGAAGCTTTCTTT.

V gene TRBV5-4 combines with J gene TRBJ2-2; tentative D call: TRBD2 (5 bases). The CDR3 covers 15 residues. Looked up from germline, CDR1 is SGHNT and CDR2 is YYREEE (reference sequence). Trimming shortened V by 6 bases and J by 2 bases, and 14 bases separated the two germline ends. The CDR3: CASTPAETNTGELFF. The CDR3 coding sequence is TGTGCCAGCACCCCAGCGGAAACTAACACCGGGGAGCTGTTTTTT.

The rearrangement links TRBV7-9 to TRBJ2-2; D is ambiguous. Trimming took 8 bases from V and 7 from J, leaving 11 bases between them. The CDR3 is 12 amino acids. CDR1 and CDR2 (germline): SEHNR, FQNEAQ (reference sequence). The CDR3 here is CASRLGNGELFF. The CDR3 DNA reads TGTGCCAGCCGCCTGGGAAACGGGGAGCTGTTTTTT.

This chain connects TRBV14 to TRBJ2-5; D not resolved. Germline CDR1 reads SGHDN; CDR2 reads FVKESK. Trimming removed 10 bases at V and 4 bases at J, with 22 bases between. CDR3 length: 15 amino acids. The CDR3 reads CATYLFNHWGETQYF. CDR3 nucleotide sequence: TGTGCCACCTACTTGTTCAACCATTGGGGAGAGACCCAGTACTTC.

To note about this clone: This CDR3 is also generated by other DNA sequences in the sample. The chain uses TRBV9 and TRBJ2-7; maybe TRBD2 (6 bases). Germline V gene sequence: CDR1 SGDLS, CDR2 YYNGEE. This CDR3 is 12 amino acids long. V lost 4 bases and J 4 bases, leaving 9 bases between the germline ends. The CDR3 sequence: CASSPGGYEQYF. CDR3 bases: TGTGCCAGCAGCCCCGGGGGATACGAGCAGTACTTC.

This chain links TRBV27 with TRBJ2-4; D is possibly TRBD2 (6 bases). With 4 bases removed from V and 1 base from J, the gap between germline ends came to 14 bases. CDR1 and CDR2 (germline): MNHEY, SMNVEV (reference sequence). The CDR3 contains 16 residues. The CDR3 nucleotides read TGTGCCAGCAGTTCCCCGGCAGGGAGGGCCAAAAACATTCAGTACTTC. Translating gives CASSSPAGRAKNIQYF.

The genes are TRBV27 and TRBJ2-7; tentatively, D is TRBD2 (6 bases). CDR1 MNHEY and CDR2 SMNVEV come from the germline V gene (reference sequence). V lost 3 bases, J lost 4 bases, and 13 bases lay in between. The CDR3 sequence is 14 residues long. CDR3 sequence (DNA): TGTGCCAGCAGTTTTAATTCGGGAGATTACGAGCAGTACTTC. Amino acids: CASSFNSGDYEQYF.

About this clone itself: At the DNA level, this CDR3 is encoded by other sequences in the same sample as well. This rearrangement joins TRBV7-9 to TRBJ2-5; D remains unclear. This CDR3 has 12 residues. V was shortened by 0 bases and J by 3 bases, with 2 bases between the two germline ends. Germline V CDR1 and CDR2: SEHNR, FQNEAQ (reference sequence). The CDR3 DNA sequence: TGTGCCAGCAGCTTAGCGGAAGAGACCCAGTACTTC. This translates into CASSLAEETQYF.